Detailed here is one TCR beta chain. The target antigen is unknown. These data originate in a study of T cell responses to AZD1222 COVID-19 vaccine. Overall study results and limits: Just a handful of people given AZD1222 tested seropositive at baseline. Epitopes outside B.1.351 and B.1.1.7 mutated regions reportedly drew nearly half of spike TCRs. The sample set comprised mostly white British donors with more females, and clonal diversity was possibly underestimated.

Libraries were prepared by immunoSEQ multiplex PCR; TCRdb keeps only in-frame clonotypes and omits some of them. Here the sample spans over 70,000 clones, approximately 89% being singletons. Pooling covered second doses at about 4 or about 12 weeks. Germline V lookup: CDR1 LGHDT, CDR2 YNNKEL (reference sequence). V lost 4 bases and J 5 bases, leaving 11 bases between the germline ends. The CDR3 sequence is 13 residues long. Specimen: peripheral blood, collected 28 days after the second AZD1222 dose. This TCR came from an adult who received the AZD1222 COVID-19 vaccine. The J gene is TRBJ1-2, the V gene TRBV3-1 (or the pseudogene TRBV3-2); D is undetermined. The CDR3 DNA is TGTGCCAGCAGCCCGCGGGCGGGTTATGGCTACACCTTC. Protein product: CASSPRAGYGYTF.